These 7 T cell receptor beta chains originate from one sample sequenced in a study of identifying expanded T cells in peripheral blood. TCRdb's copy holds only in-frame clones and misses some; the assay was immunoSEQ multiplex PCR. The repertoire holds 90,000 to 100,000 clones, with roughly 86% as singletons. The sample taken for sequencing was blood. These receptors were obtained from a person between 18 and 75 years old in good health.

V is TRBV18 and J is TRBJ1-6, with D perhaps matching TRBD1 (6 bases). The CDR3 has 14 residues. The germline V gene has CDR1 KGHSH and CDR2 LQKENI. Trimming shortened V by 4 bases and J by 7 bases, and 11 bases separated the two germline ends. The CDR3 DNA sequence: TGTGCCAGCTCACAGGGTCAGGGGAATTCACCCCTCCACTTT. Translating it yields CASSQGQGNSPLHF.

The chain recombines TRBV11-2 with TRBJ1-4; D gene uncertain. There are 17 residues in the CDR3. Trimming took 5 bases from V and 3 from J, leaving 19 bases between them. Germline-derived CDR1 and CDR2 are SGHAT and FQNNGV. The CDR3: CASSATDLWAANEKLFF. The CDR3, as DNA: TGTGCCAGCAGCGCCACAGATCTCTGGGCCGCTAATGAAAAACTGTTTTTT.

In its sample, this clone was seen once. The chain couples TRBV9 to TRBJ1-5; no firm D call. The V gene's germline CDR1 is SGDLS and CDR2 YYNGEE. The CDR3 loop spans 13 amino acids. Trimming cost V 0 bases and J 9 bases, with 10 bases left between them. CDR3 bases: TGTGCCAGCAGCGTAGACTCAAACGGGCCCCAGCATTTT. This codes for CASSVDSNGPQHF.

This chain uses TRBV27 with TRBJ2-7, with 10 bases lining up with TRBD1. This CDR3 spans 14 amino acids. V was pared by 3 bases and J by 1 base, with 0 bases of the junction left unmatched. Looked up from germline, CDR1 is MNHEY and CDR2 is SMNVEV (reference sequence). CDR3 loop: CASSLGQGSYEQYF. The CDR3 DNA reads as TGTGCCAGCAGTTTGGGACAGGGGTCCTACGAGCAGTACTTC.

The chain links TRBV27 to TRBJ2-5; 8 bases align to TRBD1. Looked up from germline, CDR1 is MNHEY and CDR2 is SMNVEV (reference sequence). The CDR3 is made up of 14 amino acids. V shed 2 bases, J shed 5 bases, and the junction held 4 bases outside the gene matches. The CDR3 loop reads CASSLGQGRETQYF. CDR3 nucleotide sequence: TGTGCCAGCAGTTTAGGACAGGGTAGGGAGACCCAGTACTTC.

The chain has TRBV27 and TRBJ1-3, with D possibly being TRBD1 (6 bases). In germline, CDR1 is MNHEY, CDR2 SMNVEV (reference sequence). V was trimmed by 5 bases and J by 2 bases, leaving 19 bases between them. This CDR3 is built from 17 residues. In DNA, the CDR3 is TGTGCCAGCAGTAGGGGGTTTGTTGGGGCGCCTGGAAACACCATATATTTT. This gives the protein CASSRGFVGAPGNTIYF.

The gene calls are TRBV6-1 and TRBJ2-2, with TRBD1 matching over 8 bases. J lost 3 bases, V lost 8 bases, and 8 bases had no gene match. The CDR3 has 15 residues. Looked up from germline, CDR1 is MNHNS and CDR2 is SASEGT. The CDR3 sequence: CASVGGQGDTGELFF. In nucleotides, the CDR3 is TGTGCCAGCGTTGGAGGACAGGGAGACACCGGGGAGCTGTTTTTT.